Shown below are 14 T cell receptor beta chains from a single sample sequenced in a study of blood T cell repertoires in COVID-19 (dated by TCRdb to 2020 to 2021). Receptors were amplified or captured by the immunoSEQ multiplex PCR assay. TCRdb re-hosts the immuneACCESS table, in-frame sequences only. Its copies lack some clones; in the studies checked, an unresolved V gene accounts for under half of them, and the cause for the rest is not known. The sample records approximately 97,000 clones, roughly nine tenths of which are singletons. 4% to 5.5% of the sample goes to the ten largest clones. The sequenced sample was peripheral blood. These receptors originate from a woman aged 45 to 65 with COVID-19, enrolled during active disease.

The rearrangement links TRBV3-1 (or the pseudogene TRBV3-2) to TRBJ2-2; possibly TRBD2 for D (6 bases). Trimming took off 3 bases at V and 8 bases at J, with 19 bases between the two ends. CDR1 is LGHDT, CDR2 YNNKEL, per germline (reference sequence). This CDR3 contains 16 residues. CDR3 sequence (DNA): TGTGCCAGCAGCCATGGGGACTCACCCTTGTTGGGGGAGCTGTTTTTT. It encodes CASSHGDSPLLGELFF.

The V call is TRBV10-3, the J call TRBJ2-3; 9 bases line up with TRBD2. The CDR3 length is 15 residues. Germline V CDR1 and CDR2: ENHRY, SYGVKD. CDR3 amino acids: CAIGASGVNTDTQYF. The CDR3 coding sequence is TGTGCGATCGGTGCTAGCGGGGTTAACACAGATACGCAGTATTTT.

The gene calls are TRBV7-2 and TRBJ1-1; TRBD1 is a possible D gene (5 bases). CDR3 length: 13 residues. Trimming cost V 0 bases and J 6 bases, with 8 bases left between them. CDR1 is SGHTA and CDR2 is FQGNSA in the germline V gene. CDR3 in amino acids: CASSLAQGPEAFF. In nucleotides, the CDR3 is TGTGCCAGCAGCTTAGCGCAGGGCCCTGAAGCTTTCTTT.

The chain has TRBV9 and TRBJ2-5, with 8 bases that match TRBD2. The CDR3 is 16 residues long. With V trimmed by 0 bases and J by 4 bases, 8 bases remained unmatched. CDR1 and CDR2 from the germline V gene are SGDLS and YYNGEE. In DNA, the CDR3 is TGTGCCAGCAGCGTAGATAGGGCGGGGGGATCAGAGACCCAGTACTTC. Its protein is CASSVDRAGGSETQYF.

This chain links TRBV7-9 with TRBJ1-1; D remains ambiguous. Deletions cut 7 bases from V and 6 bases from J, with 21 bases between. Per the germline V gene, CDR1 is SEHNR and CDR2 is FQNEAQ (reference sequence). The CDR3 covers 15 residues. CDR3 nucleotide sequence: TGTGCCAGCACCGAATATGAGCGGGTAGGGCCTGAAGCTTTCTTT. Translating it yields CASTEYERVGPEAFF.

This chain links TRBV7-8 with TRBJ1-2, with TRBD1 matching over 9 bases. This CDR3 is 15 amino acids long. Per the germline V gene, CDR1 is SGHVS and CDR2 is FQNEAQ. J was trimmed by 3 bases and V by 3 bases; bases with no gene match: 5. The CDR3 sequence: CASSLVTGGDYGYTF. CDR3 sequence (DNA): TGTGCCAGCAGCTTGGTTACAGGGGGCGACTATGGCTACACCTTC.

The chain links TRBV30 to TRBJ1-2; weak D call: TRBD1 (5 bases). The V end was cut by 4 bases, the J end by 4 bases, with 19 bases between. Germline CDR1 is GTSNPN and CDR2 is SVGIG (reference sequence). The CDR3 spans 15 residues. The DNA for the CDR3 is TGTGCCTGGACGTTGAGGACATTTCCCCTCTATGGCTACACCTTC. This gives the protein CAWTLRTFPLYGYTF.

This sequence joins TRBV13 and TRBJ2-5; 10 nucleotides line up with TRBD1. The CDR3 length is 17 residues. Germline trimming cut 5 bases from V and 5 bases from J; bases unmatched to any gene: 14. Germline V CDR1 and CDR2: PRHDT, FYEKMQ (reference sequence). The CDR3 protein is CASSPPGTGVMEETQYF. CDR3 bases: TGTGCCAGCAGCCCCCCCGGGACAGGGGTTATGGAGGAGACCCAGTACTTC.

The J gene is TRBJ1-3, the V gene TRBV9, with TRBD1 matching 7 bases. Trimming at V came to 0 bases and at J to 4 bases, leaving 7 bases not matched to a gene. This CDR3 region has 16 residues. CDR1 SGDLS and CDR2 YYNGEE come from the germline V gene. The chain's CDR3 is CASSVDVGGAGNTIYF. DNA for the CDR3: TGTGCCAGCAGCGTAGATGTAGGGGGCGCGGGAAACACCATATATTTT.

The chain uses TRBV18 and TRBJ2-1; D gene uncertain. Trimming removed 0 bases from V and 0 bases from J, with 6 bases in between. CDR3 size: 15 residues. Germline-derived CDR1 and CDR2 are KGHSH and LQKENI. CDR3 in DNA: TGTGCCAGCTCACCACCGGCCAGCTCCTACAATGAGCAGTTCTTC. This codes for CASSPPASSYNEQFF. The full variable domain, in which reference TRBV18 and TRBJ2-1 provide the parts outside the CDR3, is NAGVMQNPRHLVRRRGQEARLRCSPMKGHSHVYWYRQLPEEGLKFMVYLQKENIIDESGMPKERFSAEFPKEGPSILRIQQVVRGDSAAYFCASSPPASSYNEQFFGPGTRLTVL.

The chain has TRBV11-1 and TRBJ2-7; a weak D match, TRBD1 (5 bases). Germline assignment: CDR1 SGHAT and CDR2 FQDESV (reference sequence). This CDR3 is 15 amino acids long. V was shortened by 2 bases and J by 7 bases, with 18 bases between the two germline ends. The CDR3 protein is CASSLLQGLIGEQYF. The CDR3 region has the DNA TGTGCCAGCAGCTTACTCCAGGGTCTGATCGGGGAGCAGTACTTC.

The J gene is TRBJ1-2, the V gene TRBV24-1; D remains ambiguous. The CDR3 totals 12 residues. Looked up from germline, CDR1 is KGHDR and CDR2 is SFDVKD. Trimming left V 3 bases short and J 8 bases short, with 9 bases between. The CDR3 sequence is CATSDEVGGYTF. CDR3 coding DNA: TGTGCCACCAGTGATGAGGTCGGAGGCTACACCTTC.

This clone has a handful of counts. The J gene is TRBJ2-2, the V gene TRBV5-6, with a weak D call TRBD2 (5 bases). Trimming removed 6 bases from V and 1 base from J, with 13 bases in between. Germline V gene data show CDR1 as SGHDT and CDR2 as YYEEEE. The CDR3 length is 15 residues. The CDR3 protein is CASTRGLLNTGELFF. The CDR3 DNA is TGTGCCAGCACGAGAGGGCTCCTGAACACCGGGGAGCTGTTTTTT.

Note on this clone: An end of the junction differs from the germline gene, which may be a read error. The chain combines TRBV30 with TRBJ2-7; 9 nucleotides match TRBD1. The CDR3 contains 13 residues. Germline V CDR1 and CDR2: GTSNPN, SVGIG (reference sequence). CDR3 loop: CAWSLGTGPSRHF. CDR3 sequence (DNA): TGTGCCTGGAGTCTTGGGACAGGGCCTTCCCGGCACTTC.